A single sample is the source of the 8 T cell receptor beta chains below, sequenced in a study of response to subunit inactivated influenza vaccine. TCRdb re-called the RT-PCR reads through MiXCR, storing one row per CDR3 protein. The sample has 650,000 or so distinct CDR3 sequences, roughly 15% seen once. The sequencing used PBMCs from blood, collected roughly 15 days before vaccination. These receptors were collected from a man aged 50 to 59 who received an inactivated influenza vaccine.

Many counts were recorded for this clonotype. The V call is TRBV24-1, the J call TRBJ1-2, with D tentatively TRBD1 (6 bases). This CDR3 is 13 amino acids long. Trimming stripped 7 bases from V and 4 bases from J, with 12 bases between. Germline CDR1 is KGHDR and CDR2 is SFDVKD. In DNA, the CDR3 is TGTGCCACCAGAGACAGGAGCTTCTATGGCTACACCTTC. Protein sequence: CATRDRSFYGYTF.

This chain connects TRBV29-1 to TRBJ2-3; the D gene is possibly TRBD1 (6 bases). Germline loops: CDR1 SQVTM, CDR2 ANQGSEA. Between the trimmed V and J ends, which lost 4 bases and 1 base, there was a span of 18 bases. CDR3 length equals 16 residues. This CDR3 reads CSVVQGPLIRTDTQYF. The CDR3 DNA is TGCAGCGTTGTACAGGGACCCCTCATCCGCACAGATACGCAGTATTTT.

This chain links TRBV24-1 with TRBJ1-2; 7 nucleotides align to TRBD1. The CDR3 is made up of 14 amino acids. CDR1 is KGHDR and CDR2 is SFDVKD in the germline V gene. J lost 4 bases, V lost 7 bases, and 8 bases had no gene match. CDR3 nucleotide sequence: TGTGCCACCAGCACAATGGGACAGTCCTATGGCTACACCTTC. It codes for CATSTMGQSYGYTF.

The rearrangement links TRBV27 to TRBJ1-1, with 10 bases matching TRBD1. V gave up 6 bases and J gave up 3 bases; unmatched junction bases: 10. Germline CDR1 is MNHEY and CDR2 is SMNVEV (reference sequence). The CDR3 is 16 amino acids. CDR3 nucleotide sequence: TGTGCCAGCAGCTCTGACAGGGGGCGCGGATACACTGAAGCTTTCTTT. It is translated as CASSSDRGRGYTEAFF.

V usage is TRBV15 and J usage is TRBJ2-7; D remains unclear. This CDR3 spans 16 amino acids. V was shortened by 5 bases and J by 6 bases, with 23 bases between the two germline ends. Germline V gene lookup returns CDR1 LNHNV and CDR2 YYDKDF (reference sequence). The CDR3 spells CATSLSDWDELSEQYF. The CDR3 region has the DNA TGTGCCACCAGCCTCAGCGACTGGGATGAGTTGAGCGAGCAGTACTTC.

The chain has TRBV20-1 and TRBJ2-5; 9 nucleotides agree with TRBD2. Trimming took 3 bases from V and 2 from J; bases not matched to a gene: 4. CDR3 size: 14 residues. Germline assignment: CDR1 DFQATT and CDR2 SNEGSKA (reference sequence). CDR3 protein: CSASHSGGQETQYF. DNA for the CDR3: TGCAGTGCTAGTCACAGCGGGGGGCAAGAGACCCAGTACTTC.

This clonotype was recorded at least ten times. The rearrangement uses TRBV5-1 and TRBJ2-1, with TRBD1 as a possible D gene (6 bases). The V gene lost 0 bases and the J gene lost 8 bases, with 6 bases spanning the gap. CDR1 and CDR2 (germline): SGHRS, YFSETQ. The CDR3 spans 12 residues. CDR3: CASSLAGDEQFF. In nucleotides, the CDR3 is TGCGCCAGCAGCTTGGCAGGGGATGAGCAGTTCTTC.

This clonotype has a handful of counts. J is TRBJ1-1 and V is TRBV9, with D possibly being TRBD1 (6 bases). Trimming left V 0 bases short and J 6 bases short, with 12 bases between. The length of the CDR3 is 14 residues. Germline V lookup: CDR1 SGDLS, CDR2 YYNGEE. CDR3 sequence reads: CASSVVAGESEAFF. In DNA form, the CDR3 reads TGTGCCAGCAGCGTAGTGGCAGGGGAGTCTGAAGCTTTCTTT.